This entry is about one T cell receptor (beta chain). As yet, its antigen is unknown. The data belong to a study of CD8 T cells in ankylosing spondylitis. Findings and caveats of the study: Characteristic of ankylosing spondylitis blood, it appeared, was a TCR beta motif comprising eight highly homologous variants. There were earlier reports of some motif variants in reactive arthritis synovial fluid and blood.

CDR1 and CDR2 (germline): SEHNR, FQNEAQ (reference sequence). The CDR3 consists of 14 residues. V lost 0 bases to trimming and J lost 2 bases, with 7 bases between them. As the method for making TCR beta libraries, quantitative 5'-RACE with molecular barcodes was used. TCRdb reprocessed the 5' RACE reads with MiXCR, giving one entry per CDR3 protein. The sample has 300,000 to 400,000 distinct CDR3 sequences, under 15% seen once. The sequence was collected from a male donor with ankylosing spondylitis or in good health (not recorded which). Sequencing was done on a sample of blood, either unsorted or a sorted T cell fraction (not recorded which). The V gene is TRBV7-9, the J gene TRBJ2-5; D is uncertain. The CDR3 coding sequence is TGTGCCAGCAGCTTAGCGCTAGAACAAGAGACCCAGTACTTC. It is translated as CASSLALEQETQYF.